This TCR beta chain was identified in a study of blood T cells in healthy people across ages. Then a second PCR, running roughly 7 to 11 cycles, was carried out with a sample-barcoded 5' primer and a J-beta primer mix. A template-switch adaptor with 12 random nucleotides tagged each cDNA molecule. TCRdb reprocessed the 5' RACE reads with MiXCR, giving one entry per CDR3 protein. The table includes more than 500,000 distinct CDR3 sequences, around 27% detected once. This CDR3 has 15 residues. CDR1 is SQVTM and CDR2 is ANQGSEA in the germline V gene. Unmatched junction bases numbered 7, after V lost 2 bases and J lost 5 bases. The study's findings and limits: The recorded TCR beta diversity per million T cells decreased in a roughly linear manner with age.

This clonotype turned up a few times. What it recognizes is unknown. These data also featured in a second study, about T cells of mothers and their children.

Sequencing was done on a sample of blood. J is TRBJ2-5 and V is TRBV29-1; 11 bases line up with TRBD2. The sequence derives from a boy younger than 10 in good health. In DNA form, the CDR3 reads TGCAGCGTTGAAACTAGCGGGAGTTTCGGTGAGACCCAGTACTTC. Amino acid sequence: CSVETSGSFGETQYF.